The 26 T cell receptor beta chains listed next were all sequenced from one sample in a study of identical twins. TCRdb re-analysed the 5' RACE reads in MiXCR, keeping a single row per CDR3 protein. The sample yields roughly 230,000 distinct CDR3 sequences, around 8.8% seen once. These data also featured in a second study, about yellow fever vaccine responses in identical twins.

Sequencing input: CD8+ T cells sorted from blood. The receptors shown here come from a woman in her late teens or twenties in good health.

The V call is TRBV28, the J call TRBJ1-1; D unclear. The CDR3 runs 13 residues. Germline CDR1 is MDHEN and CDR2 is SYDVKM. Trimming pared 7 bases from V and 4 bases from J, leaving 13 bases between. In DNA, the CDR3 is TGTGCCAGCACCCCCCCGGGAAGCACTGAAGCTTTCTTT. Its protein is CASTPPGSTEAFF.

This clonotype occurred many times. This chain joins TRBV7-2 and TRBJ2-7, with D tentatively TRBD1 (6 bases). The CDR3 sequence is 13 residues long. Trimming removed 0 bases at V and 7 bases at J, with 10 bases between. Germline V gene lookup returns CDR1 SGHTA and CDR2 FQGNSA. The CDR3 sequence is CASSLAQGWEQYF. The CDR3 DNA follows: TGTGCCAGCAGCTTAGCCCAGGGGTGGGAGCAGTACTTC.

This clonotype was counted at least ten times. The chain recombines TRBV29-1 with TRBJ2-7; 7 nucleotides agree with TRBD2. Germline CDR1 and CDR2: SQVTM and ANQGSEA. J lost 0 bases, V lost 3 bases, and 5 bases had no gene match. The CDR3 runs 14 residues. CDR3 protein: CSVDPSGLSYEQYF. CDR3 sequence (DNA): TGCAGCGTTGATCCTAGCGGCCTCTCCTACGAGCAGTACTTC.

The CDR3 here is CASSLPDYPTIYNEQFF. The CDR3 coding sequence is TGCGCCAGCAGCTTGCCCGATTACCCAACAATTTACAATGAGCAGTTCTTC. This chain connects TRBV5-1 to TRBJ2-1; D not certain. Germline lookup yields CDR1 SGHRS and CDR2 YFSETQ. This CDR3 region has 17 residues. V gave up 1 base and J gave up 4 bases, with 18 bases separating them. Using reference TRBV5-1 and TRBJ2-1 for the parts outside the CDR3, the full variable domain is KAGVTQTPRYLIKTRGQQVTLSCSPISGHRSVSWYQQTPGQGLQFLFEYFSETQRNKGNFPGRFSGRQFSNSRSEMNVSTLELGDSALYLCASSLPDYPTIYNEQFFGPGTRLTVL.

The chain combines TRBV29-1 with TRBJ2-1; 7 nucleotides line up with TRBD2. CDR1 is SQVTM, CDR2 ANQGSEA, per germline. The CDR3 loop spans 12 amino acids. The V segment lost 4 bases and the J segment 10 bases; nucleotides outside the gene matches: 7. CDR3 sequence reads: CSVVAGAGEQFF. The CDR3 region has the DNA TGCAGCGTTGTCGCGGGAGCAGGCGAGCAGTTCTTC.

This clonotype was observed a few times. CDR3 protein: CASSLGGSGANVLTF. The CDR3 coding sequence is TGTGCCAGCAGCTTGGGGGGCTCTGGGGCCAACGTCCTGACTTTC. The chain employs TRBV7-9 and TRBJ2-6, with D possibly being TRBD2 (6 bases). This CDR3 is built from 15 residues. Per germline, CDR1 SEHNR and CDR2 FQNEAQ (reference sequence). V was cut by 3 bases and J by 0 bases, with 6 bases left in between.

Only a few counts were recorded for this clonotype. The chain is built from TRBV30 and TRBJ2-7; D gene uncertain. The CDR3 sequence is 12 residues long. Trimming took 0 bases from V and 0 from J, leaving 3 bases between them. Per germline, CDR1 GTSNPN and CDR2 SVGIG (reference sequence). Here the CDR3 DNA reads TGTGCCTGGAGTGTTGTCTCCTACGAGCAGTACTTC. Its translation: CAWSVVSYEQYF.

The rearrangement joins TRBV28 to TRBJ1-5; possible D gene TRBD1, 5 bases. Trimming pared 1 base from V and 1 base from J, leaving 11 bases between. CDR1 MDHEN and CDR2 SYDVKM come from the germline V gene. The CDR3 is 16 amino acids. This CDR3 is CASSLSRGGSNQPQHF. DNA of the CDR3: TGTGCCAGCAGTTTATCGAGGGGAGGGAGCAATCAGCCCCAGCATTTT.

In this sample, this clonotype turned up many times. The CDR3 DNA reads TGTGCCACCAGTGATTTGCTCAGCGGGGGGACAGATACGCAGTATTTT. Residues: CATSDLLSGGTDTQYF. The chain recombines TRBV24-1 with TRBJ2-3, with TRBD2 identical over 9 bases. CDR3 length: 16 amino acids. Per the germline V gene, CDR1 is KGHDR and CDR2 is SFDVKD. Losses at the gene ends were 0 bases for V and 3 bases for J; bases not matched to a gene: 3.

This chain connects TRBV27 to TRBJ2-5; 8 nucleotides match TRBD1. CDR1 is MNHEY and CDR2 is SMNVEV in the germline V gene (reference sequence). V lost 6 bases to trimming and J lost 4 bases; unmatched junction nucleotides: 7. This CDR3 is built from 14 residues. The CDR3 sequence is CASRTGDLGETQYF. Here the CDR3 DNA reads TGTGCCAGCAGGACAGGGGACCTCGGAGAGACCCAGTACTTC.

The chain has TRBV4-2 and TRBJ2-2; D ambiguous. CDR3 size: 14 residues. Trimming took off 2 bases at V and 1 base at J, with 5 bases between the two ends. The germline gives CDR1 LGHNA, CDR2 YNFKEQ. DNA for the CDR3: TGTGCCAGCAGCCAATTACGGAACACCGGGGAGCTGTTTTTT. This encodes CASSQLRNTGELFF.

The table lists this clonotype with a few counts. V usage is TRBV29-1 and J usage is TRBJ2-3, with D perhaps matching TRBD2 (6 bases). Germline loops: CDR1 SQVTM, CDR2 ANQGSEA. This CDR3 is 15 amino acids long. Trimming cost V 5 bases and J 0 bases, with 15 bases left between them. The CDR3 reads CSVRGLANSTDTQYF. DNA of the CDR3: TGCAGCGTTCGCGGGCTAGCGAATAGCACAGATACGCAGTATTTT.

There are a few counts of this clonotype. CDR3 region: CASMGQYNTGELFF. As DNA, the CDR3 is TGTGCCAGCATGGGACAGTACAACACCGGGGAGCTGTTTTTT. The rearrangement joins TRBV27 to TRBJ2-2, with TRBD1 identical over 7 bases. The CDR3 has 14 residues. Germline CDR1 and CDR2: MNHEY and SMNVEV (reference sequence). After removal of 7 bases from V and 2 bases from J, the junction contained 4 bases not matched to a gene.

This clonotype was seen only a few times. The chain joins TRBV5-6 to TRBJ1-2; possible D gene TRBD1, 5 bases. Trimming cost V 0 bases and J 4 bases, with 10 bases left between them. The CDR3 runs to 14 residues. In germline, CDR1 is SGHDT, CDR2 YYEEEE. The CDR3 nucleotides read TGTGCCAGCAGCTTGGGGGCAGGGCTCTATGGCTACACCTTC. Protein sequence: CASSLGAGLYGYTF.

The rearrangement joins TRBV27 to TRBJ1-1; a weak D match, TRBD1 (5 bases). From germline, CDR1 is MNHEY and CDR2 SMNVEV (reference sequence). The CDR3 extends over 15 amino acids. The V end lost 6 bases, the J end lost 3 bases, and 17 bases lay between the germline ends. The CDR3 reads CASRPTGLGDTEAFF. CDR3 DNA: TGTGCCAGCAGACCGACGGGACTAGGGGACACTGAAGCTTTCTTT.

This chain links TRBV11-2 with TRBJ2-7; 8 bases fit TRBD1. Germline trimming cut 4 bases from V and 4 bases from J; bases unmatched to any gene: 12. CDR3 length equals 16 residues. Germline CDR1 SGHAT, CDR2 FQNNGV. This CDR3 reads CASSWTRTGRWYEQYF. The DNA of the CDR3 is TGTGCCAGCAGCTGGACCCGGACAGGGAGGTGGTACGAGCAGTACTTC.

This clonotype was seen only a few times. V and J are TRBV19 and TRBJ2-5; D gene ambiguous. The CDR3 has 12 residues. Germline V CDR1 and CDR2: LNHDA, SQIVND (reference sequence). V was clipped by 5 bases and J by 5 bases, with 9 bases between them. The DNA for the CDR3 is TGTGCCAGTAGTTCCCCTGGGGAGACCCAGTACTTC. Protein product: CASSSPGETQYF.

This clonotype was seen more than once but under ten times. V gene TRBV27 combines with J gene TRBJ2-3, with 7 nucleotides matching TRBD2. CDR1 and CDR2 (germline): MNHEY, SMNVEV (reference sequence). With V trimmed by 4 bases and J by 0 bases, 7 bases remained unmatched. This CDR3 contains 16 residues. CDR3 DNA sequence: TGTGCCAGCAGTTCGCCTTTGCGGGGGAGCACAGATACGCAGTATTTT. Encoded protein: CASSSPLRGSTDTQYF.

The CDR3 reads CSHLDANTEAFF. In DNA, the CDR3 is TGCAGCCACCTGGATGCTAACACTGAAGCTTTCTTT. The gene calls are TRBV29-1 and TRBJ1-1; D remains unclear. Germline CDR1 reads SQVTM; CDR2 reads ANQGSEA. The CDR3 loop spans 12 amino acids. Trimming pared 8 bases from V and 2 bases from J, leaving 12 bases between. The full variable domain, completed using reference TRBV29-1 and TRBJ1-1, is SAVISQKPSRDICQRGTSLTIQCQVDSQVTMMFWYRQQPGQSLTLIATANQGSEATYESGFVIDKFPISRPNLTFSTLTVSNMSPEDSSIYLCSHLDANTEAFFGQGTRLTVV.

This chain links TRBV5-1 with TRBJ1-4, with D possibly being TRBD1 (5 bases). CDR1 is SGHRS, CDR2 YFSETQ, per germline. The V end lost 6 bases, the J end lost 0 bases, and 15 bases lay between the germline ends. There are 16 residues in the CDR3. The CDR3 spells CASTSGGFATNEKLFF. CDR3 nucleotide sequence: TGCGCCAGCACGAGTGGGGGGTTTGCAACTAATGAAAAACTGTTTTTT.

This clonotype was observed a handful of times. CDR3: CASSSNAVDYEQYF. The CDR3, as DNA: TGTGCCAGCAGCTCCAATGCAGTTGACTACGAGCAGTACTTC. This chain uses TRBV7-6 with TRBJ2-7; no clear D. The germline V gene encodes CDR1 SGHVS and CDR2 FNYEAQ. The CDR3 contains 14 residues. V was clipped by 4 bases and J by 3 bases, with 13 bases between them. Combining the CDR3 with reference TRBV7-6 and TRBJ2-7 gives the whole variable domain GAGVSQSPRYKVTKRGQDVALRCDPISGHVSLYWYRQALGQGPEFLTYFNYEAQQDKSGLPNDRFSAERPEGSISTLTIQRTEQRDSAMYRCASSSNAVDYEQYFGPGTRLTVT.

This clonotype has more than one count but fewer than ten. The V and J genes are TRBV4-3 and TRBJ2-1; maybe TRBD2 (6 bases). The germline gives CDR1 LGHNA, CDR2 YSLEER. The CDR3 is 15 residues long. The germline V and J ends were trimmed by 0 bases and 4 bases, with 10 bases remaining between them. This chain's CDR3 is CASSQDGRDYNEQFF. The DNA of the CDR3 is TGCGCCAGCAGCCAAGATGGGCGGGATTACAATGAGCAGTTCTTC.

This clonotype came up a few times. This chain links TRBV6-2 or TRBV6-3 with TRBJ2-5; D may be TRBD2 (6 bases). The ends were cut back, 2 bases at V and 5 bases at J, with 30 bases in the middle. The V gene's germline CDR1 is MNHEY and CDR2 SVGEGT. The CDR3 is 20 residues long. The chain's CDR3 is CASSYPQYPRADGGGETQYF. As DNA, the CDR3 is TGTGCCAGCAGTTACCCCCAATACCCCCGCGCGGACGGAGGAGGGGAGACCCAGTACTTC.

This clonotype was recorded a few times. The chain joins TRBV11-3 to TRBJ2-3; possible D gene TRBD2, 6 bases. The CDR3 runs 16 residues. The V end was cut by 5 bases, the J end by 1 base, with 16 bases between. The germline gives CDR1 SGHNT, CDR2 YENEEA. CDR3: CASSLGTWSGTDTQYF. The CDR3 DNA follows: TGTGCCAGCAGCCTGGGGACTTGGTCTGGCACAGATACGCAGTATTTT.

The chain combines TRBV29-1 with TRBJ2-1, with TRBD2 identical over 11 bases. With 1 base clipped from V and 4 bases from J, the junction kept 9 bases outside the gene matches. The germline gives CDR1 SQVTM, CDR2 ANQGSEA. The CDR3 totals 17 residues. CDR3 nucleotide sequence: TGCAGCGTTGAAGGCATACCGGGACTAGCGGTTTACAATGAGCAGTTCTTC. Translating it yields CSVEGIPGLAVYNEQFF.

This clonotype was seen a handful of times. The V gene is TRBV12-5, the J gene TRBJ2-1, with D possibly matching TRBD2 (5 bases). The CDR3 is made up of 13 amino acids. The V gene lost 7 bases and the J gene lost 7 bases, with 14 bases spanning the gap. CDR1 is LGHNT and CDR2 is FRNRAP in the germline V gene. CDR3 loop: CASARPGSNEQFF. The CDR3 DNA follows: TGTGCTAGTGCTCGCCCGGGGTCTAATGAGCAGTTCTTC. The variable domain in full, completed from reference TRBV12-5 and TRBJ2-1, reads DARVTQTPRHKVTEMGQEVTMRCQPILGHNTVFWYRQTMMQGLELLAYFRNRAPLDDSGMPKDRFSAEMPDATLATLKIQPSEPRDSAVYFCASARPGSNEQFFGPGTRLTVL.